The 25 T cell receptor beta chains listed next were all sequenced from one sample in a study of cytomegalovirus exposure and HLA in healthy donors. The protocol was immunoSEQ multiplex PCR, while the TCRdb copy is restricted to in-frame clones and leaves out a portion. The sample records 170,000 or so clones, about 80% being singletons. Sequences were obtained from PBMCs. The origin of the receptors is a woman between 18 and 29 years old in good health and CMV-seropositive.

CDR3 amino acids: CASSADRGLQYF. CDR3 nucleotides: TGTGCCAGCAGCGCCGACAGGGGGCTTCAGTATTTT. The rearrangement links TRBV7-2 to TRBJ2-3; 10 bases agree with TRBD1. V shed 5 bases and J 12 bases; nucleotides not matched to a gene: 5. The CDR3 spans 12 residues. In germline, CDR1 is SGHTA, CDR2 FQGNSA.

The chain has TRBV7-6 and TRBJ2-2; 11 bases fit TRBD2. In germline, CDR1 is SGHVS, CDR2 FNYEAQ. This CDR3 has 16 residues. J was trimmed by 4 bases and V by 4 bases; bases with no gene match: 5. The DNA for the CDR3 is TGTGCCAGCAGCTATATAGCGGGGGGGCTCACCGGGGAGCTGTTTTTT. Encoded protein: CASSYIAGGLTGELFF. The full variable domain, its missing parts supplied by reference TRBV7-6 and TRBJ2-2, is GAGVSQSPRYKVTKRGQDVALRCDPISGHVSLYWYRQALGQGPEFLTYFNYEAQQDKSGLPNDRFSAERPEGSISTLTIQRTEQRDSAMYRCASSYIAGGLTGELFFGEGSRLTVL.

The chain employs TRBV6-1 and TRBJ1-4; D may be TRBD1 (5 bases). V lost 6 bases, J lost 2 bases, and 10 bases lay in between. The CDR3 spans 14 residues. Germline V lookup: CDR1 MNHNS, CDR2 SASEGT. In nucleotides, the CDR3 is TGTGCCAGCAGGACCCGGGGGACTAATGAAAAACTGTTTTTT. Its protein product is CASRTRGTNEKLFF.

J is TRBJ2-7 and V is TRBV28, with D perhaps TRBD2 (7 bases). CDR3 length: 15 residues. CDR1 and CDR2 from the germline V gene are MDHEN and SYDVKM. The V and J ends lost 11 bases and 4 bases respectively, with 24 bases between them. The CDR3 DNA reads as TGTGCCTCCCCACCCGAGAAGGGGGGGCGGTACGAGCAGTACTTC. It yields the protein CASPPEKGGRYEQYF.

The chain carries TRBV19 and TRBJ2-7; tentative D call: TRBD1 (6 bases). V was clipped by 5 bases and J by 6 bases, with 14 bases between them. The CDR3 runs to 13 residues. In germline, CDR1 is LNHDA, CDR2 SQIVND (reference sequence). CDR3: CASSPQDSPEQYF. The CDR3 coding sequence is TGTGCCAGTAGTCCCCAGGACAGCCCCGAGCAGTACTTC.

The V gene is TRBV2, the J gene TRBJ2-5; 13 bases map to TRBD2. In germline, CDR1 is SNHLY, CDR2 FYNNEI. The CDR3 totals 15 residues. Trimming at V came to 6 bases and at J to 2 bases, leaving 3 bases not matched to a gene. CDR3 in DNA: TGTGCCAGCAGGGCACTAGCGGGGGGGCAAGAGACCCAGTACTTC. Encoded protein: CASRALAGGQETQYF.

The gene calls are TRBV5-1 and TRBJ2-3, with 9 bases lining up with TRBD1. V lost 4 bases to trimming and J lost 4 bases; unmatched junction nucleotides: 10. The CDR3 runs 16 residues. The germline V gene has CDR1 SGHRS and CDR2 YFSETQ. This CDR3 is CASSPQDRGYSDTQYF. CDR3 coding DNA: TGCGCCAGCAGCCCCCAGGACAGGGGATATTCAGATACGCAGTATTTT. The variable domain in full, completed from reference TRBV5-1 and TRBJ2-3, reads KAGVTQTPRYLIKTRGQQVTLSCSPISGHRSVSWYQQTPGQGLQFLFEYFSETQRNKGNFPGRFSGRQFSNSRSEMNVSTLELGDSALYLCASSPQDRGYSDTQYFGPGTRLTVL.

The chain is built from TRBV29-1 and TRBJ1-2; D remains ambiguous. The CDR3 is 14 residues long. CDR1 and CDR2 (germline): SQVTM, ANQGSEA. CDR3 DNA sequence: TGCAGTGCCCGGAGTGGCCGACCCCTCTATGGCTACACCTTC. Protein: CSARSGRPLYGYTF. Variable domain in full (rest from reference TRBV29-1 and TRBJ1-2): SAVISQKPSRDICQRGTSLTIQCQVDSQVTMMFWYRQQPGQSLTLIATANQGSEATYESGFVIDKFPISRPNLTFSTLTVSNMSPEDSSIYLCSARSGRPLYGYTFGSGTRLTVV.

CDR3 nucleotide sequence: TGTGCCAGCAGTACATCGACGGAGGGCGAGCAGTACTTC. It encodes CASSTSTEGEQYF. The chain is built from TRBV2 and TRBJ2-7, with D perhaps matching TRBD2 (6 bases). The V gene's germline CDR1 is SNHLY and CDR2 FYNNEI. The V and J ends lost 5 bases and 6 bases respectively, with 14 bases between them. The CDR3 has 13 amino acids. The complete variable domain, with remaining parts taken from reference TRBV2 and TRBJ2-7, reads EPEVTQTPSHQVTQMGQEVILRCVPISNHLYFYWYRQILGQKVEFLVSFYNNEISEKSEIFDDQFSVERPDGSNFTLKIRSTKLEDSAMYFCASSTSTEGEQYFGPGTRLTVT.

Only a few counts were recorded for this clone. This rearrangement joins TRBV7-9 to TRBJ1-2; 8 positions match TRBD1. V trimming: 5 bases; J trimming: 2 bases; junction bases outside the gene matches: 4. Germline CDR1 SEHNR, CDR2 FQNEAQ (reference sequence). The CDR3 contains 14 residues. CDR3 sequence: CASSHRTGNYGYTF. Here the CDR3 DNA reads TGTGCCAGCAGCCATCGGACAGGGAACTATGGCTACACCTTC. The variable domain in full, completed from reference TRBV7-9 and TRBJ1-2, reads DTGVSQNPRHKITKRGQNVTFRCDPISEHNRLYWYRQTLGQGPEFLTYFQNEAQLEKSRLLSDRFSAERPKGSFSTLEIQRTEQGDSAMYLCASSHRTGNYGYTFGSGTRLTVV.

The gene calls are TRBV5-5 and TRBJ2-7; 9 nucleotides line up with TRBD1. CDR1 and CDR2 from the germline V gene are SGHKS and YYEKEE (reference sequence). There are 14 residues in the CDR3. Trimming at V came to 4 bases and at J to 3 bases, leaving 5 bases not matched to a gene. The CDR3 region is CASSGGQGHYEQYF. CDR3 nucleotide sequence: TGTGCCAGCAGCGGGGGACAGGGTCACTACGAGCAGTACTTC.

The V call is TRBV20-1, the J call TRBJ2-5; no definite D call. The CDR3 spans 11 residues. CDR1 and CDR2 (germline): DFQATT, SNEGSKA (reference sequence). Trimming removed 3 bases from V and 2 bases from J, with 4 bases in between. The CDR3 spells CSASPQETQYF. The DNA of the CDR3 is TGCAGTGCTAGCCCTCAAGAGACCCAGTACTTC.

The genes are TRBV7-9 and TRBJ2-7; D is perhaps TRBD2 (5 bases). Germline V gene data show CDR1 as SEHNR and CDR2 as FQNEAQ (reference sequence). The CDR3 spans 16 residues. The V gene lost 1 base and the J gene lost 3 bases, with 16 bases spanning the gap. The CDR3 DNA reads TGTGCCAGCAGCTTAGTGGTCGGGGTGGAACTCTACGAGCAGTACTTC. This translates into CASSLVVGVELYEQYF. The entire variable domain, with the rest obtained from reference TRBV7-9 and TRBJ2-7, is as follows: DTGVSQNPRHKITKRGQNVTFRCDPISEHNRLYWYRQTLGQGPEFLTYFQNEAQLEKSRLLSDRFSAERPKGSFSTLEIQRTEQGDSAMYLCASSLVVGVELYEQYFGPGTRLTVT.

This sequence joins TRBV4-2 and TRBJ2-5; 16 bases agree with TRBD2. The CDR3 is made up of 17 amino acids. Germline V gene lookup returns CDR1 LGHNA and CDR2 YNFKEQ. Germline trimming cut 0 bases from V and 4 bases from J; bases unmatched to any gene: 2. The CDR3 region is CASSQDGTSGGVETQYF. Written as DNA, the CDR3 is TGTGCCAGCAGCCAAGACGGGACTAGCGGGGGGGTAGAGACCCAGTACTTC.

This clone has only one observation. The chain combines TRBV5-4 with TRBJ2-4, with 7 bases fitting TRBD2. CDR1 is SGHNT, CDR2 YYREEE, per germline (reference sequence). This CDR3 has 12 amino acids. V was pared by 0 bases and J by 9 bases, with 0 bases of the junction left unmatched. CDR3 sequence reads: CASSLGEGIQYF. As DNA, the CDR3 is TGTGCCAGCAGCTTGGGGGAGGGCATTCAGTACTTC.

The gene calls are TRBV2 and TRBJ2-1, with D possibly being TRBD2 (6 bases). Germline CDR1 reads SNHLY; CDR2 reads FYNNEI. There are 12 residues in the CDR3. Trimming left V 7 bases short and J 9 bases short, with 13 bases between. The CDR3 DNA follows: TGTGCCAGCACCCCGGAGGGCGGTGAGCAGTTCTTC. This sequence encodes CASTPEGGEQFF. Supplemented by reference TRBV2 and TRBJ2-1, the full variable domain reads EPEVTQTPSHQVTQMGQEVILRCVPISNHLYFYWYRQILGQKVEFLVSFYNNEISEKSEIFDDQFSVERPDGSNFTLKIRSTKLEDSAMYFCASTPEGGEQFFGPGTRLTVL.

This clone appeared a single time. The rearrangement joins TRBV2 to TRBJ1-6; D call uncertain. Trimming took off 6 bases at V and 9 bases at J, with 12 bases between the two ends. Per germline, CDR1 SNHLY and CDR2 FYNNEI. The CDR3 contains 13 residues. The CDR3 is CASSLGVGSPLHF. Written as DNA, the CDR3 is TGTGCCAGCAGCCTCGGGGTGGGTTCACCCCTCCACTTT.

V is TRBV28 and J is TRBJ2-7, with 11 bases aligning to TRBD1. The CDR3 runs to 15 residues. The V segment lost 5 bases and the J segment 1 base; nucleotides outside the gene matches: 4. The germline V gene has CDR1 MDHEN and CDR2 SYDVKM. The CDR3 protein is CASSLGTGGSYEQYF. The CDR3 coding sequence is TGTGCCAGCAGTCTGGGGACAGGGGGTTCCTACGAGCAGTACTTC.

V is TRBV7-8 and J is TRBJ1-1; D may be TRBD1 (6 bases). Germline V gene lookup returns CDR1 SGHVS and CDR2 FQNEAQ. With 5 bases removed from V and 5 bases from J, the gap between germline ends came to 18 bases. The CDR3 runs 15 residues. CDR3 residues: CASSLTLRGGTEAFF. The DNA of the CDR3 is TGTGCCAGCAGCCTAACCCTCAGGGGAGGGACTGAAGCTTTCTTT.

The chain carries TRBV11-2 and TRBJ1-2, with D possibly matching TRBD1 (6 bases). V was pared by 3 bases and J by 4 bases, with 12 bases between. Germline loops: CDR1 SGHAT, CDR2 FQNNGV. The CDR3 spans 14 residues. The DNA of the CDR3 is TGTGCCAGCAGCTTCGTCAGGGGTGCCTATGGCTACACCTTC. Its translation: CASSFVRGAYGYTF.

The chain joins TRBV5-4 to TRBJ2-7; D perhaps matches TRBD2 (5 bases). The CDR3 spans 13 residues. Per germline, CDR1 SGHNT and CDR2 YYREEE (reference sequence). Trimming removed 1 base from V and 2 bases from J, with 7 bases in between. The CDR3 protein is CASSLPGTYEQYF. In DNA form, the CDR3 reads TGTGCCAGCAGCTTGCCGGGGACCTACGAGCAGTACTTC. Using reference TRBV5-4 and TRBJ2-7 for the parts outside the CDR3, the full variable domain is ETGVTQSPTHLIKTRGQQVTLRCSSQSGHNTVSWYQQALGQGPQFIFQYYREEENGRGNFPPRFSGLQFPNYSSELNVNALELDDSALYLCASSLPGTYEQYFGPGTRLTVT.

The chain recombines TRBV5-1 with TRBJ1-2; 12 bases map to TRBD1. The CDR3 length is 19 residues. Germline CDR1 SGHRS, CDR2 YFSETQ. With 4 bases clipped from V and 4 bases from J, the junction kept 17 bases outside the gene matches. The CDR3 loop reads CASSHGTGGDVEAPYGYTF. The CDR3 DNA follows: TGCGCCAGCAGCCACGGGACAGGGGGCGACGTTGAAGCACCCTATGGCTACACCTTC. The entire variable domain, with the rest obtained from reference TRBV5-1 and TRBJ1-2, is as follows: KAGVTQTPRYLIKTRGQQVTLSCSPISGHRSVSWYQQTPGQGLQFLFEYFSETQRNKGNFPGRFSGRQFSNSRSEMNVSTLELGDSALYLCASSHGTGGDVEAPYGYTFGSGTRLTVV.

CDR3 in DNA: TGTGCCACCAGCAGAGATGACAGGATCTCCAATGAGCAGTTCTTC. It specifies CATSRDDRISNEQFF. V usage is TRBV15 and J usage is TRBJ2-1, with D possibly TRBD1 on 6 matching bases. The CDR3 spans 15 residues. Deletions cut 0 bases from V and 6 bases from J, with 12 bases between. Germline loops: CDR1 LNHNV, CDR2 YYDKDF (reference sequence).

The V call is TRBV4-1, the J call TRBJ2-7, with 10 bases lining up with TRBD1. J lost 6 bases, V lost 4 bases, and 6 bases had no gene match. The CDR3 has 14 amino acids. Per the germline V gene, CDR1 is MGHRA and CDR2 is YSYEKL. The CDR3: CASSPGTGDLEQYF. CDR3 in DNA: TGCGCCAGCAGCCCCGGGACAGGGGATCTCGAGCAGTACTTC.

In DNA form, the CDR3 reads TGTGCCAGCAGCTCCGACAGGGCGGGATCCTACGAGCAGTACTTC. Translating it yields CASSSDRAGSYEQYF. The V and J genes are TRBV11-1 and TRBJ2-7; a possible D gene is TRBD1 (7 bases). Deletions cut 4 bases from V and 1 base from J, with 14 bases between. CDR1 and CDR2 (germline): SGHAT, FQDESV (reference sequence). The CDR3 contains 15 residues. Drawing the rest from reference TRBV11-1 and TRBJ2-7, the complete variable domain is EAEVAQSPRYKITEKSQAVAFWCDPISGHATLYWYRQILGQGPELLVQFQDESVVDDSQLPKDRFSAERLKGVDSTLKIQPAELGDSAMYLCASSSDRAGSYEQYFGPGTRLTVT.